The next 26 T cell receptor beta chains were all read from a single sample in a study of cytomegalovirus exposure and HLA in healthy donors. PCR employed 60 Vbeta and 13 Jbeta primers. The data were produced by immunoSEQ multiplex PCR, yet TCRdb's version contains in-frame clones alone and is incomplete. The table shows about 190,000 clones, with 65% to 80% occurring only once. Sequencing used PBMCs. The source is a man aged 25 to 40 in good health and CMV-seropositive.

Here the CDR3 reads CASRLTGAQGYGYTF. CDR3 coding DNA: TGTGCCAGTAGACTGACAGGAGCACAAGGCTATGGCTACACCTTC. The rearrangement uses TRBV19 and TRBJ1-2; tentatively, D is TRBD1 (6 bases). The germline V and J ends were trimmed by 6 bases and 4 bases, with 18 bases remaining between them. Germline V gives CDR1 LNHDA, CDR2 SQIVND (reference sequence). The CDR3 is 15 residues long. The complete variable domain, with remaining parts taken from reference TRBV19 and TRBJ1-2, reads DGGITQSPKYLFRKEGQNVTLSCEQNLNHDAMYWYRQDPGQGLRLIYYSQIVNDFQKGDIAEGYSVSREKKESFPLTVTSAQKNPTAFYLCASRLTGAQGYGYTFGSGTRLTVV.

The gene calls are TRBV23-1 and TRBJ1-1; D call uncertain. Being an ORF, TRBV23-1 has a function that is uncertain. The CDR3 loop spans 11 amino acids. Trimming removed 4 bases from V and 6 bases from J, with 6 bases in between. The CDR3 DNA reads TGCGCCAGCAGTCCCGGTTCTGAAGCTTTCTTT. It is translated as CASSPGSEAFF.

Concerning this clone itself: This CDR3 is also generated by other DNA sequences in the sample. The V gene is TRBV4-3, the J gene TRBJ1-5; no clear D. The CDR3 runs 13 residues. Germline V lookup: CDR1 LGHNA, CDR2 YSLEER. V lost 0 bases and J lost 6, with 6 bases in between. The CDR3 here is CASSQDGGQPQHF. As DNA, the CDR3 is TGCGCCAGCAGCCAAGACGGTGGTCAGCCCCAGCATTTT.

The chain is built from TRBV28 and TRBJ2-7; 9 bases are shared with TRBD1. The germline CDR1 and CDR2 sequences are MDHEN and SYDVKM. V trimming: 9 bases; J trimming: 3 bases; junction bases outside the gene matches: 9. The CDR3 contains 14 residues. CDR3 sequence: CASKTGTGLYEQYF. As DNA, the CDR3 is TGTGCCAGTAAAACCGGGACAGGGCTCTACGAGCAGTACTTC.

The rearrangement uses TRBV7-2 and TRBJ2-7, with 10 nucleotides matching TRBD1. The CDR3 covers 15 residues. V was pared by 5 bases and J by 5 bases, with 9 bases of the junction left unmatched. Germline V gene data show CDR1 as SGHTA and CDR2 as FQGNSA. Here the CDR3 reads CASSTGQGNFHEQYF. In nucleotides, the CDR3 is TGTGCCAGCAGCACGGGACAGGGGAATTTCCACGAGCAGTACTTC.

The CDR3 nucleotides read TGTGCCAGCAGCGGGACTAGCGGGATTTTGGAGACCCAGTACTTC. This encodes CASSGTSGILETQYF. V gene TRBV5-4 combines with J gene TRBJ2-5; TRBD2 agrees at 13 bases. Germline V gene data show CDR1 as SGHNT and CDR2 as YYREEE (reference sequence). V shed 4 bases, J shed 5 bases, and the junction held 5 bases outside the gene matches. CDR3 length: 15 residues.

This chain links TRBV6-5 with TRBJ2-1; D is perhaps TRBD2 (6 bases). The CDR3 is made up of 15 amino acids. The germline CDR1 and CDR2 sequences are MNHEY and SVGAGI. V was shortened by 0 bases and J by 0 bases, with 6 bases between the two germline ends. This CDR3 reads CASSYSGGSYNEQFF. Here the CDR3 DNA reads TGTGCCAGCAGTTACTCGGGAGGCTCCTACAATGAGCAGTTCTTC.

The V and J genes are TRBV7-2 and TRBJ2-3; 7 bases are shared with TRBD2. V shed 0 bases, J shed 2 bases, and the junction held 5 bases outside the gene matches. The CDR3 consists of 16 residues. Germline V gives CDR1 SGHTA, CDR2 FQGNSA. The CDR3: CASSLAQRGTTDTQYF. DNA for the CDR3: TGTGCCAGCAGCTTAGCCCAGCGGGGCACCACAGATACGCAGTATTTT.

The chain joins TRBV27 to TRBJ1-1, with a weak D call TRBD1 (5 bases). This CDR3 is 17 amino acids long. V was trimmed by 3 bases and J by 1 base, leaving 18 bases between them. Germline V gene sequence: CDR1 MNHEY, CDR2 SMNVEV (reference sequence). CDR3: CASSFLTVQGENTEAFF. CDR3 bases: TGTGCCAGCAGTTTCCTCACGGTCCAGGGTGAGAACACTGAAGCTTTCTTT.

The chain couples TRBV5-1 to TRBJ2-5; 8 nucleotides align to TRBD2. Gene TRBJ2-7 matches the end of the DNA better, so the J call may be wrong. The CDR3 contains 15 residues. The germline CDR1 and CDR2 sequences are SGHRS and YFSETQ. Here the CDR3 reads CASSRGGASSYEQYF. DNA for the CDR3: TGCGCCAGCAGTCGGGGGGGCGCCTCCTCCTACGAGCAGTACTTC.

The rearrangement joins TRBV5-6 to TRBJ2-7; 9 nucleotides line up with TRBD1. V lost 0 bases, J lost 0 bases, and 13 bases stayed unmatched. Per the germline V gene, CDR1 is SGHDT and CDR2 is YYEEEE. CDR3 length: 19 residues. The CDR3 region is CASSLVGDRATPNSYEQYF. In nucleotides, the CDR3 is TGTGCCAGCAGCTTGGTGGGGGACAGGGCCACACCTAACTCCTACGAGCAGTACTTC.

This chain uses TRBV4-3 with TRBJ2-7, with 8 bases identical to TRBD2. The germline V gene has CDR1 LGHNA and CDR2 YSLEER. V shed 1 base, J shed 2 bases, and the junction held 4 bases outside the gene matches. CDR3 size: 15 residues. In nucleotides, the CDR3 is TGCGCCAGCAGCCAAGGCAATAGCGGGGCCTACGAGCAGTACTTC. The encoded protein is CASSQGNSGAYEQYF.

V usage is TRBV7-2 and J usage is TRBJ1-4; D is perhaps TRBD1 (5 bases). CDR1 is SGHTA and CDR2 is FQGNSA in the germline V gene. V shed 2 bases and J shed 0 bases, with 7 bases lying between them. This CDR3 has 15 amino acids. The CDR3 is CASSLQGSTNEKLFF. The CDR3 region has the DNA TGTGCCAGCAGCTTACAGGGCTCAACTAATGAAAAACTGTTTTTT.

This chain uses TRBV6-1 with TRBJ2-7; perhaps TRBD2 as D (7 bases). The V gene's germline CDR1 is MNHNS and CDR2 SASEGT. Trimming took off 2 bases at V and 3 bases at J, with 14 bases between the two ends. The length of the CDR3 is 15 residues. The CDR3 is CASSERGGSLYEQYF. Written as DNA, the CDR3 is TGTGCCAGCAGTGAAAGGGGGGGGAGCCTCTACGAGCAGTACTTC.

This chain uses TRBV19 with TRBJ1-1; 8 nucleotides agree with TRBD1. Germline CDR1 LNHDA, CDR2 SQIVND (reference sequence). The V segment lost 6 bases and the J segment 5 bases; nucleotides outside the gene matches: 11. The CDR3 totals 15 residues. For the CDR3, the DNA is TGTGCCAGTAGAGAAGACAGGGGCATAAGAACTGAAGCTTTCTTT. This codes for CASREDRGIRTEAFF.

This chain connects TRBV28 to TRBJ2-1; possible D gene TRBD2, 7 bases. This CDR3 is built from 18 residues. CDR1 is MDHEN and CDR2 is SYDVKM in the germline V gene. V lost 4 bases and J lost 3, with 22 bases in between. The CDR3 nucleotides read TGTGCCAGCAGTTCTAGGGGGGGCTACAATGCGAGCTACAATGAGCAGTTCTTC. This encodes CASSSRGGYNASYNEQFF.

The CDR3 protein is CASSFPPGQGNGYTF. CDR3 coding DNA: TGTGCCAGCAGCTTTCCGCCGGGACAGGGAAATGGCTACACCTTC. The chain employs TRBV11-2 and TRBJ1-2; 9 positions match TRBD1. This CDR3 is built from 15 residues. In germline, CDR1 is SGHAT, CDR2 FQNNGV. The ends lost 3 bases at V and 6 bases at J; junction bases unmatched: 8.

The chain combines TRBV4-3 with TRBJ2-7; tentative D call: TRBD1 (5 bases). V was shortened by 0 bases and J by 0 bases, with 9 bases between the two germline ends. Germline values: CDR1 LGHNA, CDR2 YSLEER. The CDR3 runs to 15 residues. The CDR3 region has the DNA TGCGCCAGCAGCCAAGAGGGGCGGAGCTCCTACGAGCAGTACTTC. Translation: CASSQEGRSSYEQYF.

CDR3 protein: CASSFSQGPQHF. CDR3 in DNA: TGTGCCAGCAGTTTTTCGCAGGGGCCCCAGCATTTT. The genes are TRBV27 and TRBJ1-5, with TRBD1 as a possible D gene (5 bases). This CDR3 has 12 amino acids. V dropped 3 bases and J dropped 9 bases, with 9 bases sitting between them. Germline loops: CDR1 MNHEY, CDR2 SMNVEV (reference sequence).

This rearrangement joins TRBV30 to TRBJ1-4, with 7 bases matching TRBD1. The CDR3 length is 15 residues. The germline V gene encodes CDR1 GTSNPN and CDR2 SVGIG (reference sequence). The ends lost 5 bases at V and 1 base at J; junction bases unmatched: 7. The CDR3 loop reads CAWAPRGITNEKLFF. DNA for the CDR3: TGTGCCTGGGCGCCCAGGGGGATAACTAATGAAAAACTGTTTTTT.

The chain combines TRBV18 with TRBJ1-1; 7 bases are shared with TRBD1. The CDR3 runs 16 residues. The J segment lost 1 base and the V segment lost 0 bases, leaving 5 bases of the junction unmatched. The germline gives CDR1 KGHSH, CDR2 LQKENI. The CDR3 DNA reads TGTGCCAGCTCACCACCGTCGGGACAGCCGAACACTGAAGCTTTCTTT. It is translated as CASSPPSGQPNTEAFF. The complete variable domain, with remaining parts taken from reference TRBV18 and TRBJ1-1, reads NAGVMQNPRHLVRRRGQEARLRCSPMKGHSHVYWYRQLPEEGLKFMVYLQKENIIDESGMPKERFSAEFPKEGPSILRIQQVVRGDSAAYFCASSPPSGQPNTEAFFGQGTRLTVV.

In DNA form, the CDR3 reads TGTGCCAGCAGCGAGACAGGGGATGGCTACACCTTC. The encoded protein is CASSETGDGYTF. The chain recombines TRBV5-4 with TRBJ1-2; 8 positions agree with TRBD1. Germline V gene data show CDR1 as SGHNT and CDR2 as YYREEE (reference sequence). The CDR3 is 12 amino acids. V shed 4 bases, J shed 6 bases, and the junction held 2 bases outside the gene matches.

This chain joins TRBV6-1 and TRBJ2-1; D might be TRBD1 (5 bases). Germline CDR1 reads MNHNS; CDR2 reads SASEGT. The CDR3 totals 14 residues. Trimming left V 8 bases short and J 5 bases short, with 16 bases between. The chain's CDR3 is CASVSTRVNNEQFF. In DNA, the CDR3 is TGTGCCAGCGTCTCGACCAGGGTTAACAATGAGCAGTTCTTC.

V and J are TRBV5-4 and TRBJ2-3, with 12 bases fitting TRBD1. With V trimmed by 0 bases and J by 7 bases, 6 bases remained unmatched. Germline V gene sequence: CDR1 SGHNT, CDR2 YYREEE (reference sequence). The CDR3 totals 16 residues. The CDR3 DNA sequence: TGTGCCAGCAGCTTGGGCGGGACAGGGGGCATCAATACGCAGTATTTT. It translates to CASSLGGTGGINTQYF.

The chain joins TRBV4-1 to TRBJ1-4; weak D call: TRBD1 (5 bases). The CDR3 consists of 16 residues. The germline CDR1 and CDR2 sequences are MGHRA and YSYEKL. V gave up 3 bases and J gave up 5 bases, with 16 bases separating them. CDR3 amino acids: CASSHPLDSRNEKLFF. CDR3 DNA: TGCGCCAGCAGCCACCCACTCGACAGCCGCAATGAAAAACTGTTTTTT.

The V and J genes are TRBV4-2 and TRBJ2-7; D remains unclear. V lost 4 bases and J lost 1, with 8 bases in between. The CDR3 is 13 amino acids. Looked up from germline, CDR1 is LGHNA and CDR2 is YNFKEQ. The CDR3 DNA reads TGTGCCAGCAGCCCGACAATATCCTACGAGCAGTACTTC. This translates into CASSPTISYEQYF.